This T cell receptor beta chain was recorded in a study of vaccination and CD4 T cells after COVID-19. Study context: For each participant, vaccination comprised two doses of either the BNT162b2 or the mRNA-1273 vaccine.

Sequenced with the Oncomine TCR Beta short-read assay was DNA taken from cultured CD4+ T cells. Genomic DNA was taken out of cultured CD4+ T cells by extraction. TCRdb passed the PCR reads through MiXCR, listing each CDR3 protein once. Counted here are thousands of distinct CDR3 sequences, more than 60% occurring once; the ten biggest clones make up more than 40%. The CDR3 is made up of 14 amino acids. From germline, CDR1 is SNHLY and CDR2 FYNNEI. V lost 4 bases and J lost 6, with 15 bases in between. The study, taken as a whole, reports: Spike mono-reactivity was the property of 304 of 307 vaccine-specific clones in convalescent patients.

A remark on this clonotype: What it binds is unknown.

Indicated treatment: approximately nine-day PBMC culture with coronavirus spike peptide pools or control peptides (ViraFEST assay). Using peptide pools, antigen-specific T cells were expanded in ViraFEST before TCRs were sequenced. This receptor was identified in a human donor who had recovered from COVID-19. Sequenced input: CD4+ T cells from blood, cultured in vitro. The chain carries TRBV2 and TRBJ1-1; D possibly corresponds to TRBD1 (5 bases). This CDR3 reads CASSGDRQRPEAFF. DNA of the CDR3: TGTGCCAGCAGTGGGGATCGACAGCGGCCTGAAGCTTTCTTT.